These 4 T cell receptor beta chains were sequenced from one sample in a study of blood T cell repertoires in COVID-19. The repertoire was sequenced with immunoSEQ multiplex PCR; TCRdb's copy has only in-frame clones and lacks some. Of approximately 93,000 clones listed, 80% to 90% are singletons. Material for sequencing was peripheral blood. These receptors all come from a man in his fifties or sixties with active or convalescent COVID-19.

V usage is TRBV30 and J usage is TRBJ2-1; 8 bases match TRBD2. The CDR3 sequence is 13 residues long. V was clipped by 7 bases and J by 4 bases; unmatched bases: 6. Germline assignment: CDR1 GTSNPN and CDR2 SVGIG (reference sequence). In DNA form, the CDR3 reads TGTGCCTCCCCGGGCGGGGGGTACAATGAGCAGTTCTTC. Its protein is CASPGGGYNEQFF.

The chain links TRBV6-2 or TRBV6-3 to TRBJ2-7, with TRBD2 matching over 7 bases. The CDR3 covers 14 residues. Germline-derived CDR1 and CDR2 are MNHEY and SVGEGT. The J segment lost 3 bases and the V segment lost 5 bases, leaving 7 bases of the junction unmatched. This CDR3 reads CASSRRGGGYEQYF. As DNA, the CDR3 is TGTGCCAGCAGTCGCCGGGGCGGGGGCTACGAGCAGTACTTC.

V gene TRBV30 combines with J gene TRBJ1-4; TRBD1 is a possible D gene (5 bases). This CDR3 has 14 amino acids. Germline assignment: CDR1 GTSNPN and CDR2 SVGIG (reference sequence). V was trimmed by 0 bases and J by 3 bases, leaving 8 bases between them. The CDR3 loop is CAWSVRGANEKLFF. In nucleotides, the CDR3 is TGTGCCTGGAGTGTACGGGGGGCTAATGAAAAACTGTTTTTT.

This clone was detected once. The J gene is TRBJ2-3, the V gene TRBV11-2; 8 bases line up with TRBD1. CDR3 length: 14 amino acids. Germline-derived CDR1 and CDR2 are SGHAT and FQNNGV. V trimming: 5 bases; J trimming: 4 bases; junction bases outside the gene matches: 5. The CDR3: CASSADRGADTQYF. As DNA, the CDR3 is TGTGCCAGCAGCGCCGACAGGGGCGCAGATACGCAGTATTTT.